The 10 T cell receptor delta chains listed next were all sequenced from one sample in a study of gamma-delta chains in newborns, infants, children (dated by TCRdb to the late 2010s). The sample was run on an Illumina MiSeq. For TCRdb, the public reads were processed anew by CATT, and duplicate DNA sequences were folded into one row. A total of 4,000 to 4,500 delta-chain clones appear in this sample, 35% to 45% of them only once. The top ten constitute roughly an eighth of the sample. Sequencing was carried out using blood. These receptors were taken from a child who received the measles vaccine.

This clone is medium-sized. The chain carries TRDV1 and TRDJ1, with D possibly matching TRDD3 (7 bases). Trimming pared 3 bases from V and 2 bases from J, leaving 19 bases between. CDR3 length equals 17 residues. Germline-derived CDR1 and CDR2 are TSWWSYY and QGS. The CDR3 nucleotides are TGTGCTCTTGGGGATTCATCCTACCCTGGGGGTACCGATAAACTCATCTTT. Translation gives CALGDSSYPGGTDKLIF.

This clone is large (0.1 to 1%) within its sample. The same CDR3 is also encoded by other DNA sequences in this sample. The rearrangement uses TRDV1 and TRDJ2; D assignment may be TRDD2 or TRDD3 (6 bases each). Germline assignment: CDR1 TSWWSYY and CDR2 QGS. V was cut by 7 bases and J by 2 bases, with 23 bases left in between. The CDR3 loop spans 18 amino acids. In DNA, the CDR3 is TGTGCTCTTGAATCCTACGGGAAGTACTGGGCCTTGACAGCACAACTCTTCTTT. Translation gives CALESYGKYWALTAQLFF.

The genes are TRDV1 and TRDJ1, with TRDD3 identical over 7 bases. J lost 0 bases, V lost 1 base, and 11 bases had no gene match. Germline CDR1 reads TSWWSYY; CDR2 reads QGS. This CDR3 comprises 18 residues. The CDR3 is CALGEPGPTGDDTDKLIF. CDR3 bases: TGTGCTCTTGGGGAACCCGGGCCTACTGGGGACGACACCGATAAACTCATCTTT.

The CDR3 nucleotides read TGTGCTCTTGGGGAGCTTCCTACGCCCCCCCTACTCCGCTTTTTACTGGGGGATACAAGGGTGTACACCGATAAACTCATCTTT. The encoded protein is CALGELPTPPLLRFLLGDTRVYTDKLIF. The chain uses TRDV1 and TRDJ1; TRDD3 matches at 12 bases. Germline V gives CDR1 TSWWSYY, CDR2 QGS. The V and J ends lost 3 bases and 0 bases, in that order; junction bases with no gene match: 38. The CDR3 runs 28 residues.

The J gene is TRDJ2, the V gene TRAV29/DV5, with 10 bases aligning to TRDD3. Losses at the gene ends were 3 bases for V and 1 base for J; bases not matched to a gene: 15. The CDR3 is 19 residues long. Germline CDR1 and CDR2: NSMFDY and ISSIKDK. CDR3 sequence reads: CAATRPSPGDTGLTAQLFF. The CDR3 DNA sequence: TGTGCAGCAACCCGGCCTTCGCCGGGGGATACGGGTTTGACAGCACAACTCTTCTTT. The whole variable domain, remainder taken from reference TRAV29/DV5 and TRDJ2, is DQQVKQNSPSLSVQEGRISILNCDYTNSMFDYFLWYKKYPAEGPTFLISISSIKDKNEDGRFTVFLNKSAKHLSLHIVPSQPGDSAVYFCAATRPSPGDTGLTAQLFFGKGTQLIVEP.

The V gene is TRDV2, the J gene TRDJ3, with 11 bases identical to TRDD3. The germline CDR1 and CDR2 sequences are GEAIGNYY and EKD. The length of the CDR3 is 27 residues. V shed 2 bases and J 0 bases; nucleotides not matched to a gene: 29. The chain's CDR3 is CACDRALSFGFLEVWGIHSWDTRQMFF. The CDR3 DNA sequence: TGTGCCTGTGACAGGGCCCTTTCCTTCGGGTTCCTAGAGGTCTGGGGGATACACTCCTGGGACACCCGACAGATGTTTTTC.

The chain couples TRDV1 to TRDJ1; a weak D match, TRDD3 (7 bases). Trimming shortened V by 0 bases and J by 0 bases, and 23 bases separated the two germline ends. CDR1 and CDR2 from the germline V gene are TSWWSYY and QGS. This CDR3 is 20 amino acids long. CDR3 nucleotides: TGTGCTCTTGGGGAACTTGTCCTACGTGGTACTGGGGTGAACACCGATAAACTCATCTTT. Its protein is CALGELVLRGTGVNTDKLIF.

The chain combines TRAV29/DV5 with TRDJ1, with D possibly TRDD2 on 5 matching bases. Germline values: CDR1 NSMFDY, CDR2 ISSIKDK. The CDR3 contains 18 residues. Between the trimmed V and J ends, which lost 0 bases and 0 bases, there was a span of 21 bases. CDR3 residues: CAASALQMDGPYTDKLIF. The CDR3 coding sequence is TGTGCAGCAAGCGCCCTTCAAATGGACGGACCGTACACCGATAAACTCATCTTT.

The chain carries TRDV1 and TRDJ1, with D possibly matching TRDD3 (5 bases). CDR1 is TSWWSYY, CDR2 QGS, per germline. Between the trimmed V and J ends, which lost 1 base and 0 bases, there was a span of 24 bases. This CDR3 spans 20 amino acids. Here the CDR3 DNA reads TGTGCTCTTGGGGAACACACGTTTACGGGGGGGTCATCGCACACCGATAAACTCATCTTT. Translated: CALGEHTFTGGSSHTDKLIF.

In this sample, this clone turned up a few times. CDR3: CALGEITHSPSSHSNWGIRQSYDLFFTLTAQLFF. In DNA, the CDR3 is TGTGCTCTTGGGGAAATTACCCACTCCCCTAGTTCCCATTCGAACTGGGGGATACGTCAAAGCTATGACCTTTTTTTCACTTTGACAGCACAACTCTTCTTT. The chain is built from TRDV1 and TRDJ2; 13 bases agree with TRDD3. J gave up 0 bases and V 2 bases, and 51 bases lay outside the gene matches. The CDR3 totals 34 residues. From germline, CDR1 is TSWWSYY and CDR2 QGS.